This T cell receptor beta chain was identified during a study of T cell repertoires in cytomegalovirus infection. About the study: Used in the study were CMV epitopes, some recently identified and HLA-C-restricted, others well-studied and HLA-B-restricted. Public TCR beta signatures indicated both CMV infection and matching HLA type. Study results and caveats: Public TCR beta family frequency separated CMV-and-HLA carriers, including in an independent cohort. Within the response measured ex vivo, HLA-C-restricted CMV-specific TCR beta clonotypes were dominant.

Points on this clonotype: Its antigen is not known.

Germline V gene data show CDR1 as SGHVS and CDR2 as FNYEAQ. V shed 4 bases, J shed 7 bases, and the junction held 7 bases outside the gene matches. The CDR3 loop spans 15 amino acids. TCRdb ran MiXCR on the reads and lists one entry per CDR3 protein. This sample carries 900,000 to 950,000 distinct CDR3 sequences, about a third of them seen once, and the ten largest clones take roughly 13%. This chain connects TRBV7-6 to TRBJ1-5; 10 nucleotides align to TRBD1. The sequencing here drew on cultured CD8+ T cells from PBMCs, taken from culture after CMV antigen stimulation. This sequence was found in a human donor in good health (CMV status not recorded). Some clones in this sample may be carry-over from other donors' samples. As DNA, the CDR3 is TGTGCCAGCAGCTCAACCGGGACAGGGGTGCAGCCCCAGCATTTT. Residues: CASSSTGTGVQPQHF.